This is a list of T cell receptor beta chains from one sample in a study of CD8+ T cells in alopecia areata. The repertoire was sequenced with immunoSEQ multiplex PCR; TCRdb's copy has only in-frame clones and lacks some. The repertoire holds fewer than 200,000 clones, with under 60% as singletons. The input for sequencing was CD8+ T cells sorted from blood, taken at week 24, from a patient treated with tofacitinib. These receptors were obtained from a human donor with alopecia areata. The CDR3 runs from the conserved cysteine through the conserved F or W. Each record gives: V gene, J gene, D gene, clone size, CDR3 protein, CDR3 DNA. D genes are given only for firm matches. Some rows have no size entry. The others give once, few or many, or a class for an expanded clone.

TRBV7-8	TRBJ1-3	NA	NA	CASSLSGDGNTIYF	TGTGCCAGCAGCTTATCAGGGGACGGAAACACCATATATTTT
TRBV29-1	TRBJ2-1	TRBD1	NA	CSAPGQGSSEQFF	TGCAGCGCCCCGGGACAGGGGTCTAGTGAGCAGTTCTTC
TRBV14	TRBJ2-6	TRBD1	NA	CASSFGTGDQSTGANVLTF	TGTGCCAGCAGCTTCGGGACAGGGGATCAATCCACTGGGGCCAACGTCCTGACTTTC
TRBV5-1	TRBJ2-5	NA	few	CASSLTDLLQETQYF	TGCGCCAGCAGCTTGACAGACCTACTCCAAGAGACCCAGTACTTC
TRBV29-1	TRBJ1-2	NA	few	CSVVPGRGRDYGYTF	TGCAGCGTTGTACCCGGGCGTGGCAGGGATTATGGCTACACCTTC
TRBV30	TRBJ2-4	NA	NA	CALTPETGPRAKNIQYF	TGTGCCCTAACTCCCGAAACAGGGCCGAGGGCCAAAAACATTCAGTACTTC
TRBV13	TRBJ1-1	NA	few	CAILMRGREIVNTEAFF	TGTGCCATCCTCATGCGGGGTAGGGAGATTGTTAACACTGAAGCTTTCTTT
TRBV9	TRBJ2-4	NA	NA	CASSVGLEGDIQYF	TGTGCCAGCAGCGTAGGCCTAGAAGGCGACATTCAGTACTTC
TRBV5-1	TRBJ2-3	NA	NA	CASSPLGTDTQYF	TGCGCCAGCAGCCCACTAGGCACAGATACGCAGTATTTT
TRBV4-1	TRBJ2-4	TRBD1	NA	CASSRFTGGLQNIQYF	TGCGCCAGCAGTCGTTTCACAGGGGGTCTCCAAAACATTCAGTACTTC
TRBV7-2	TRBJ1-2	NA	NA	CASSLGGGLGYTF	TGTGCCAGCAGCTTAGGCGGGGGGCTAGGCTACACCTTC
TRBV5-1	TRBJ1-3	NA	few	CASRIGSGNTIYF	TGCGCCAGCCGGATAGGGTCTGGAAACACCATATATTTT
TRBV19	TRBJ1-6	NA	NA	CASSILPANLNSPLHF	TGTGCCAGTAGTATCCTTCCGGCAAACCTTAATTCACCCCTCCACTTT
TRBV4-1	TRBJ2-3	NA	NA	CASSQDGDTQYF	TGCGCCAGCAGCCAAGATGGAGATACGCAGTATTTT
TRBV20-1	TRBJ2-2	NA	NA	CSAIATGELFF	TGCAGTGCTATTGCGACCGGGGAGCTGTTTTTT
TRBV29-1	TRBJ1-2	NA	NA	CSVPTGAAAYGYTF	TGCAGCGTTCCGACAGGCGCCGCCGCCTATGGCTACACCTTC
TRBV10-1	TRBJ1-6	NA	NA	CAPENLGSDSPLHF	TGCGCCCCCGAGAACCTAGGATCAGATTCACCCCTCCACTTT
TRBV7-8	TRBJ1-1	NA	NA	CASSLDRNTEAFF	TGTGCCAGCAGCTTAGACAGGAACACTGAAGCTTTCTTT
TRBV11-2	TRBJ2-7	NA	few	CASSFESYEQYF	TGTGCCAGCAGCTTTGAAAGCTACGAGCAGTACTTC
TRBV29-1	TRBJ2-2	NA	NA	CSVLAGELFF	TGCAGCGTTCTTGCCGGGGAGCTGTTTTTT
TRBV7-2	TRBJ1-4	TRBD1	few	CASSSRSDRGQEKLFF	TGTGCCAGCAGCTCTCGGTCGGACAGGGGGCAGGAAAAACTGTTTTTT
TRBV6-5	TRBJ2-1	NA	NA	CASTTVGYNEQFF	TGTGCCAGCACCACCGTCGGCTACAATGAGCAGTTCTTC
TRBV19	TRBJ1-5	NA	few	CASSIVKGLRQPQHF	TGTGCCAGTAGTATAGTAAAAGGGTTGAGGCAGCCCCAGCATTTT
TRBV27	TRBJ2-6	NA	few	CASSGQSGANVLTF	TGTGCCAGCAGCGGACAGTCTGGGGCCAACGTCCTGACTTTC
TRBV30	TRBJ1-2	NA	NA	CAWSVTSIGDGYTF	TGTGCCTGGAGCGTGACATCAATAGGCGATGGCTACACCTTC
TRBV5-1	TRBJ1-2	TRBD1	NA	CASSSGTGEINYGYTF	TGCGCCAGCAGCTCCGGGACAGGGGAGATAAACTATGGCTACACCTTC
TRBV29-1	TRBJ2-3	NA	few	CSAPTPTDTQYF	TGCAGCGCACCAACCCCCACAGATACGCAGTATTTT
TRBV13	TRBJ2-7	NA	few	CASSLDRESSYEQYF	TGTGCCAGCAGCTTAGACAGGGAGAGCTCCTACGAGCAGTACTTC
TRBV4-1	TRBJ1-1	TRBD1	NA	CASSQYSLEDRGNTEAFF	TGCGCCAGCAGCCAGTACTCGCTAGAGGACAGGGGGAACACTGAAGCTTTCTTT
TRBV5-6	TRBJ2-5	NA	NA	CASNAPGDQETQYF	TGTGCCAGCAACGCGCCGGGGGACCAAGAGACCCAGTACTTC
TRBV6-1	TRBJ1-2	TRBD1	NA	CASSSSGGVWGYTF	TGTGCCAGCAGTTCCTCAGGGGGCGTCTGGGGCTACACCTTC
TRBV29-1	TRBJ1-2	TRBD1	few	CSVEGPMGQLDYGYTF	TGCAGCGTTGAAGGTCCCATGGGACAGCTCGACTATGGCTACACCTTC
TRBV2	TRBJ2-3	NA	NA	CASSEGGWNLDTQYF	TGTGCCAGCAGTGAAGGGGGATGGAATCTGGATACGCAGTATTTT
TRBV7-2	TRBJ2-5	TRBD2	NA	CASSRWASGAETQYF	TGTGCCAGCAGCCGCTGGGCTAGCGGGGCAGAGACCCAGTACTTC
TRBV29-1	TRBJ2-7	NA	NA	CSVELGQNSYEQYF	TGCAGCGTTGAATTAGGACAGAACTCCTACGAGCAGTACTTC
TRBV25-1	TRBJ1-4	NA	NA	CASSALYEKLFF	TGTGCCAGCAGTGCCCTGTACGAAAAACTGTTTTTT
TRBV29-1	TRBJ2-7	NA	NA	CSASGAETFYEQYF	TGCAGCGCCTCGGGCGCCGAAACCTTCTACGAGCAGTACTTC
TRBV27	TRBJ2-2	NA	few	CASSLRGLATGELFF	TGTGCCAGCAGTTTACGGGGCTTGGCCACCGGGGAGCTGTTTTTT
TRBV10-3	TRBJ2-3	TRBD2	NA	CATTGGLGTDTQYF	TGTGCCACGACCGGGGGACTAGGCACAGATACGCAGTATTTT
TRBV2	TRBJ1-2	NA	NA	CASLGGVNYGYTF	TGTGCCAGCCTGGGTGGCGTTAACTATGGCTACACCTTC
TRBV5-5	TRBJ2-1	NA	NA	CASSGTEQFF	TGTGCCAGCAGCGGCACCGAGCAGTTCTTC
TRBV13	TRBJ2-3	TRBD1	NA	CASSPRDSPDTQYF	TGTGCCAGCAGCCCCCGGGACAGTCCAGATACGCAGTATTTT
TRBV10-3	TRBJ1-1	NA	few	CAISEEGRAGGTEAFF	TGTGCCATCAGTGAAGAAGGCCGAGCGGGGGGCACTGAAGCTTTCTTT
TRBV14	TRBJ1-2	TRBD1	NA	CASSQSTGWNYGYTF	TGTGCCAGCAGCCAATCGACAGGGTGGAACTATGGCTACACCTTC
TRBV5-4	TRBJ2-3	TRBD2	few	CASSLHLAGERTDTQYF	TGTGCCAGCAGCTTACACTTAGCGGGGGAAAGGACAGATACGCAGTATTTT
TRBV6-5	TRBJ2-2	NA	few	CASSWGEAGELFF	TGTGCCAGCAGTTGGGGTGAGGCCGGGGAGCTGTTTTTT
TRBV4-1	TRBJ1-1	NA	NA	CASSPPTGGNTEAFF	TGCGCCAGCAGCCCACCGACGGGCGGGAACACTGAAGCTTTCTTT
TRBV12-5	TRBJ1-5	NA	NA	CASGLVRSGRVALYSNQPQHF	TGTGCTAGTGGTTTGGTACGATCGGGAAGGGTGGCGTTATATAGCAATCAGCCCCAGCATTTT
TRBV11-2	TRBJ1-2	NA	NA	CASSSPADGYTF	TGTGCCAGCAGCTCGCCGGCCGATGGCTACACCTTC
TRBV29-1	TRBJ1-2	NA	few	CSVVGTYGYTF	TGCAGCGTTGTAGGGACCTATGGCTACACCTTC